This TCR beta chain was found in a study of T cells in Graves' hyperthyroidism and ophthalmopathy. Patients aged 18 to 65 had newly diagnosed hyperthyroidism lasting under 2 months. Each diagnosis drew on symptoms, thyroxine, TRAb, thyroid ultrasound and orbital computed tomography findings. This clonotype was detected many times. V shed 0 bases and J shed 9 bases, with 6 bases lying between them. This CDR3 comprises 12 residues. CDR1 and CDR2 (germline): MNHEY, SVGAGI. RNA transcripts served as the template for amplifying TCR beta CDR3 regions. The primer set for the first-round RT-PCR of the TCR CDR3 was HTBI. One entry per CDR3 protein, called by TCRdb with MiXCR from the multiplex PCR reads. The sample consists of 400,000 to 600,000 distinct CDR3 sequences, about 20% of them appearing once.

The source of this sequence is a man aged 18 to 30 with Graves' hyperthyroidism. The chain carries TRBV6-5 and TRBJ1-5; D gene unclear. Sequenced input: blood. This chain's CDR3 is CASSYSSRPQHF. CDR3 DNA sequence: TGTGCCAGCAGTTACTCCTCGCGGCCCCAGCATTTT.